Listed below are T cell receptor beta chains from one sample, sequenced in a study of neurological immune-mediated disorders. TCRdb passed the 5' RACE reads through MiXCR, listing each CDR3 protein once. Of 16,000 or so distinct CDR3 sequences listed, roughly 9% were seen once; the top ten hold about 40%. Sequencing was performed on CD8+ T cells from blood. The receptors stem from a man aged 45-65 years in good health. The CDR3 runs from the conserved cysteine through the conserved F or W. Each record gives: CDR3 length, clone size, D gene, V gene, J gene, CDR3 protein, CDR3 DNA. A D gene is named only where the DNA matches it firmly. The size entry is marked missing in some rows and otherwise reads once, few, many or a size class.

19,many,TRBD2,TRBV28,TRBJ2-5,CASSPSRTSGSGWPETQYF,TGTGCCAGCAGTCCATCCCGGACTAGCGGGAGTGGGTGGCCGGAGACCCAGTACTTC
15,many,NA,TRBV19,TRBJ2-1,CASSIFGRGIDEQFF,TGTGCCAGTAGTATATTTGGCAGGGGAATTGATGAGCAGTTCTTC
16,many,TRBD1,TRBV7-9,TRBJ1-6,CASSLEGDSPRSPLHF,TGTGCCAGCAGCTTAGAGGGGGACAGCCCTAGATCACCCCTCCACTTT
15,many,TRBD2,TRBV29-1,TRBJ2-7,CSVDVVTSAYYEQYF,TGCAGCGTTGATGTGGTGACTAGCGCTTACTACGAGCAGTACTTC
16,many,NA,TRBV5-1,TRBJ1-1,CASSLPRGSGDTEAFF,TGCGCCAGCAGCTTACCTCGGGGGTCAGGGGACACTGAAGCTTTCTTT
15,many,NA,TRBV20-1,TRBJ1-4,CSAREGGATNEKLFF,TGCAGTGCTAGAGAGGGGGGGGCAACTAATGAAAAACTGTTTTTT
18,many,NA,TRBV3-1,TRBJ2-1,CASSPLRASASSYNEQFF,TGTGCCAGCAGCCCGCTTCGGGCTAGCGCGAGCTCCTACAATGAGCAGTTCTTC
13,many,NA,TRBV29-1,TRBJ2-7,CSVEADSSYEQYF,TGCAGCGTTGAAGCAGACAGTTCCTACGAGCAGTACTTC
13,many,NA,TRBV7-2,TRBJ2-1,CASSFLGGNEQFF,TGTGCCAGCAGCTTCTTAGGTGGCAATGAGCAGTTCTTC
17,many,TRBD1,TRBV4-3,TRBJ2-2,CASSQQGQGRGTGELFF,TGCGCCAGCAGCCAACAGGGACAGGGTCGTGGCACCGGGGAGCTGTTTTTT
15,many,NA,TRBV7-2,TRBJ2-5,CASSLLWAGQETQYF,TGTGCCAGCAGCTTATTGTGGGCAGGACAAGAGACCCAGTACTTC
17,many,TRBD1,TRBV20-1,TRBJ2-1,CSASKQGVIASYNEQFF,TGCAGTGCTAGTAAGCAGGGGGTTATAGCCTCCTACAATGAGCAGTTCTTC
17,many,NA,TRBV7-6,TRBJ2-3,CASSLPSLAESTDTQYF,TGTGCCAGCAGCTTACCCTCACTAGCAGAAAGCACAGATACGCAGTATTTT
14,many,NA,TRBV11-2,TRBJ1-2,CASSLGPGTWGYTF,TGTGCCAGCAGCTTAGGTCCTGGGACGTGGGGCTACACCTTC
16,many,NA,TRBV4-1,TRBJ2-3,CASSQVFGALGDTQYF,TGCGCCAGCAGCCAGGTTTTTGGGGCTCTAGGGGATACGCAGTATTTT
11,many,TRBD1,TRBV10-3,TRBJ2-1,CAITGQGRQFF,TGTGCCATCACTGGACAGGGACGGCAGTTCTTC
15,many,NA,TRBV20-1,TRBJ2-5,CSAIPGHLSGETQYF,TGCAGTGCTATACCGGGACACTTAAGTGGAGAGACCCAGTACTTC
14,many,NA,TRBV9,TRBJ2-3,CASSASGSTDTQYF,TGTGCCAGCAGCGCGTCCGGGAGTACAGATACGCAGTATTTT
14,many,TRBD2,TRBV20-1,TRBJ2-1,CSARDSGAYNEQFF,TGCAGTGCTAGAGATAGCGGGGCTTACAATGAGCAGTTCTTC
13,NA,TRBD1,TRBV29-1,TRBJ2-5,CSVKQGSQETQYF,TGCAGCGTTAAACAGGGGAGCCAAGAGACCCAGTACTTC
13,many,NA,TRBV7-6,TRBJ2-5,CASSLVVEETQYF,TGTGCCAGCAGCTTAGTTGTTGAAGAGACCCAGTACTTC
15,many,TRBD2,TRBV7-9,TRBJ2-7,CASSLGTRNLYEQYF,TGTGCCAGCAGCCTCGGGACTAGAAATCTCTACGAGCAGTACTTC
16,many,NA,TRBV21-1,TRBJ2-3,CASSKALAGAPDTQYF,TGTGCCAGCAGCAAAGCACTAGCGGGAGCGCCAGATACGCAGTATTTT
13,many,NA,TRBV28,TRBJ2-3,CASCRGSTDTQYF,TGTGCCAGTTGTCGGGGAAGCACAGATACGCAGTATTTT
12,many,NA,TRBV7-6,TRBJ2-1,CASSYSGNEQFF,TGTGCCAGCAGCTACAGCGGGAATGAGCAGTTCTTC
15,many,TRBD2,TRBV28,TRBJ2-7,CASRKGTSPWDEQYF,TGTGCCAGCAGGAAGGGGACTAGTCCATGGGACGAGCAGTACTTC
14,NA,NA,TRBV7-9,TRBJ2-2,CASSGWGRTGELFF,TGTGCCAGCAGCGGCTGGGGGAGGACCGGGGAGCTGTTTTTT